Listed here is a single T cell receptor beta chain. The entry originates in a study of T cells after yellow fever vaccination. The CDR3 contains 15 residues. V dropped 3 bases and J dropped 8; count of bases not matched to a gene: 7. TCRdb recomputed calls from the 5' RACE reads with MiXCR, one row per CDR3 protein. Here the sample spans 400,000 or so distinct CDR3 sequences, 18% being singletons. The sample here was PBMCs, taken before the yellow fever booster vaccination. The chain recombines TRBV12-3 or TRBV12-4 with TRBJ1-4, with 9 bases identical to TRBD1. The TCR sequence derives from a man between 18 and 35 years old who received the YFV17D yellow fever vaccine. The CDR3 DNA sequence: TGTGCCAGCAGTTTCCGGGACAGGGTATGGGAAAAACTGTTTTTT. Amino acids: CASSFRDRVWEKLFF.